This T cell receptor (beta chain) was captured by sequencing in a study of radiation and T cells in renal cell carcinoma. Germline assignment: CDR1 MNHEY and CDR2 SVGAGI. This CDR3 has 13 residues. V lost 9 bases and J 2 bases, leaving 14 bases between the germline ends. Time point of the sample: blood 2 weeks post-SBRT. Sample treatment: 15 Gy SBRT to primary tumor, nephrectomy 4 weeks later. Using immunoSEQ multiplex PCR, the repertoire was profiled, and TCRdb retains in-frame clones only, with some absent. The data contain about 130,000 clones, 81% of them singletons. Sequencing used blood, obtained from a patient whose treatment included radiotherapy and nephrectomy. The rearrangement links TRBV6-5 to TRBJ2-7, with D maybe TRBD2 (6 bases). The receptor's source is a man aged 50-59 years with renal cell carcinoma. CDR3 coding DNA: TGTGCCAGTAGGCGGAGGGCCCCCTACGAGCAGTACTTC. Protein product: CASRRRAPYEQYF.